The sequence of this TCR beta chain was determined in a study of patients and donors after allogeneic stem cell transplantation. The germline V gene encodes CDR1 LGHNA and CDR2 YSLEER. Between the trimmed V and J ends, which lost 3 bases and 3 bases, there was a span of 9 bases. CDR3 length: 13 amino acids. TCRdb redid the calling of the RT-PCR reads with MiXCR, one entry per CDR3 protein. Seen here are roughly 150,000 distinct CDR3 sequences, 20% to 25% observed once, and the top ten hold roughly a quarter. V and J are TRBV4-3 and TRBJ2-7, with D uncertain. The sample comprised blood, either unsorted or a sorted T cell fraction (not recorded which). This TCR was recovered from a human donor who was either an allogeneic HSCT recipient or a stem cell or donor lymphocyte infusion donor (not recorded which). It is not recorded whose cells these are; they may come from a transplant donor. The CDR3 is CASSQALIYEQYF. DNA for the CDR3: TGCGCCAGCAGCCAGGCCTTAATCTACGAGCAGTACTTC.